This entry concerns a single T cell receptor beta chain. This receptor's antigen is unknown. No base quality values were provided; no much bigger clone lies one nucleotide off. The CDR3 regions of human TCRbeta chains were analyzed by immunosequencing. As for the authors' bioinformatics: TCRs in the repertoires were compared against a reference library of SARS-CoV-2-specific TCRs that had been generated with the MIRA antigen-specificity platform. Breadth meant the fraction of unique TCRs that were SARS-CoV-2-associated, whereas depth meant the fraction of total T cells that were SARS-CoV-2-associated. Using the MIRA data, each spike-specific TCR was assigned both to the spike region to which the TCR was reactive and to a CD4 or CD8 class. Log10-transformed breadth and depth values were compared by one-way ANOVA with Sidak's multiple comparisons tests. TCRdb mirrors the immuneACCESS table, restricted to in-frame sequences. Some clones are absent from its copies; in checked studies, under half trace to an unresolved V gene, and the reason for the others is unknown. V and J calls and clone size are those listed in that table; D and trimming were worked out from the DNA. This sample gives roughly 140,000 clones in total; roughly nine tenths of them show up just once. Of the sample, around 3.7% is held by the ten largest clones.

According to the germline V gene, CDR1 reads KGHDR and CDR2 reads SFDVKD. Its CDR3 holds 12 amino acids, cysteine through phenylalanine. The entry retains the CDR3 DNA only, 36 bases that are in frame from base 1. V and J are truncated by 5 bases and 4 bases respectively, leaving an intervening sequence of 7 bases. The time point label, read with the paper, signifies: baseline before first vaccination. Vaccinee samples came from UK trials COV001 and COV002, including a single-blind randomized controlled phase 2/3 trial of AZD1222 (ChAdOx1 nCoV-19) in healthy adults. For TCRbeta chain sequencing, PBMC samples from trial participants were taken at day 0 and at day 28 after the second dose. The data were obtained in a study of T cell responses to AZD1222 COVID-19 vaccine (dated by TCRdb to about 2021). The study in broad terms: AZD1222 recipients whose second dose came at about 4 weeks and those whose second dose came at about 12 weeks were combined into one group, since spike-specific TCR depth and breadth did not differ between the two schedules. Trial participants were enrolled into age subgroups of 18-55, 56-69 and 70-plus years, which contained 148, 28 and 57 TCR-sequenced participants, respectively. A total of roughly 240 trial participants underwent TCR sequencing, of whom some 210 received two doses of AZD1222 and about 26 received two doses of the MenACWY control vaccine.

Beyond this particular receptor, the publication reports: Participants were mostly white British and included more females than males, and it was suggested by the authors that clonal diversity may have been underestimated. CD4 TCRs associated with the vaccine covered the entire spike protein, and the dominant responses were in regions 160-218 and 743-854. Reportedly, almost half of the unique spike-specific TCRs recognized epitopes lying outside the regions that are mutated in the B.1.351 and B.1.1.7 variants. Conclusions about previously exposed vaccinees are limited, since just six AZD1222 recipients were seropositive for SARS-CoV-2 at baseline. No day 14 peak-response samples were available, so repertoires were characterized only after the peak T cell response. After two AZD1222 doses, both the breadth and the depth of spike-specific TCRs were significantly higher than at day 0 and than in MenACWY recipients. In the small 56-69-year group, the increase in depth fell short of significance, most likely because of low power.

Sequences were derived from peripheral blood, sampled on day 0 of AZD1222 vaccination. The clonotype originates from an adult in good health. In this chain, TRBV24-1 is recombined with TRBJ1-2; the D gene is unclear. DNA sequence: TGTGCCACCAGTGGAGATGGCTATGGCTACACCTTC. It specifies CATSGDGYGYTF.